The 5 T cell receptor beta chains below come from one sample, sequenced in a study of regulatory T cells in long-lasting Graves disease. The authors built TCR beta libraries using iRepertoire HTBI primers and Arm-PCR of CDR3 regions. One entry per CDR3 protein results from TCRdb running MiXCR on the multiplex PCR reads. The sample lists about 450,000 distinct CDR3 sequences; around 24% were seen once. Time point specified: persistent/refractory GD, antithyroid drugs over 5 years with positive TRAb. PBMC RNA served as the TCR library source. The specimen comprised peripheral blood mononuclear cells (PBMCs), sampled when the disease was refractory, from a patient treated with antithyroid drugs. The receptors shown here come from a female donor with Graves disease.

This clonotype was found many times. The chain combines TRBV7-2 with TRBJ2-7; D remains unclear. The CDR3 covers 11 residues. With 4 bases removed from V and 4 bases from J, the gap between germline ends came to 5 bases. Germline CDR1 and CDR2: SGHTA and FQGNSA. CDR3 nucleotide sequence: TGTGCCAGCAGCTCAAAATACGAGCAGTACTTC. It encodes CASSSKYEQYF.

This clonotype was detected only a few times. The chain combines TRBV29-1 with TRBJ2-2; tentatively, D is TRBD1 (6 bases). The V gene's germline CDR1 is SQVTM and CDR2 ANQGSEA. This CDR3 region has 13 residues. Trimming took off 7 bases at V and 6 bases at J, with 15 bases between the two ends. The CDR3 sequence is CSGGTSTPGELFF. CDR3 DNA sequence: TGCAGCGGAGGGACATCTACGCCCGGGGAGCTGTTTTTT.

The chain couples TRBV6-6 to TRBJ2-5; possible D gene TRBD2, 5 bases. V dropped 0 bases and J dropped 3 bases, with 14 bases sitting between them. CDR1 MNHNY and CDR2 SVGAGI come from the germline V gene (reference sequence). CDR3 size: 16 residues. The CDR3 sequence: CASSYSRRTGKETQYF. CDR3 nucleotide sequence: TGTGCCAGCAGTTACTCGAGGAGGACGGGGAAAGAGACCCAGTACTTC.

As to this clonotype: A read error is possible here, since a much larger clone lies one base away. The rearrangement links TRBV28 to TRBJ1-4; 10 bases match TRBD1. The CDR3 runs to 16 residues. The germline CDR1 and CDR2 sequences are MDHEN and SYDVKM. J was trimmed by 0 bases and V by 5 bases; bases with no gene match: 3. CDR3 coding DNA: TGTGCCAGCAGTCCCGGACAGGGGGCAACTAATGAAAAACTGTTTTTT. Translated: CASSPGQGATNEKLFF.

The V and J genes are TRBV29-1 and TRBJ2-4, with 11 positions matching TRBD1. Germline assignment: CDR1 SQVTM and CDR2 ANQGSEA. The V segment lost 7 bases and the J segment 3 bases; nucleotides outside the gene matches: 5. This CDR3 is built from 14 residues. CDR3 protein: CSGPGTGGKNIQYF. CDR3 in DNA: TGCAGCGGCCCCGGGACAGGGGGCAAAAACATTCAGTACTTC.